Given below is one TCR beta chain in context. The antigen remains unidentified. The source of the sample is a study of cytomegalovirus exposure and HLA in healthy donors. The PCR was carried out with 60 Vbeta primers and 13 Jbeta primers. Sequencing was performed with immunoSEQ multiplex PCR; in TCRdb, only in-frame clones are kept and a portion is missing. The sample table sets out 35,000 to 45,000 clones. Broader study findings: The study flagged some 180 TCR beta chains as cytomegalovirus-associated. A later analysis linked a missense DCLRE1C variant to TCR beta V- and J-gene trimming. Apparent HLA restriction characterized most CMV-associated TCR beta chains in a later analysis.

This TCR came from a male donor in good health and CMV-seronegative. Sequencing input: PBMCs.

This CDR3 is CASSVGVVSGVYEQYF. CDR3 DNA sequence: TGTGCCAGCAGCGTAGGGGTGGTCAGCGGGGTGTACGAGCAGTACTTC. The chain has TRBV9 and TRBJ2-7, with TRBD2 matching 7 bases. V lost 0 bases, J lost 4 bases, and 10 bases stayed unmatched. This CDR3 contains 16 residues. Germline CDR1 SGDLS, CDR2 YYNGEE.